These T cell receptor beta chains were read from a single sample in a study of blood T cell repertoires in COVID-19. Profiling relied on immunoSEQ multiplex PCR, and the TCRdb table lists in-frame clones only, not all of them. The sample records 310,000 or so clones, around 88% being singletons. Sequenced input: PBMCs or T cells enriched from blood (not recorded which). These TCRs come from a woman in her 40s who had recovered from COVID-19. Both conserved end residues are part of each CDR3. The D gene is left open where the match is weak. Not all rows give a size; the values are once, few, many and, for expanded clones, a class.

CDR3	DNA	size	D	V	J
CASSLGGREKLFF	TGTGCCAGCAGCTTAGGTGGCCGTGAAAAACTGTTTTTT	NA	NA	TRBV7-8	TRBJ1-4
CASSPTGLAAGGELFF	TGTGCCAGCTCACCCACTGGACTAGCGGCCGGAGGGGAGCTGTTTTTT	NA	TRBD2	TRBV18	TRBJ2-2
CASSFPSGTWAGEQYF	TGTGCCAGCAGTTTCCCAAGCGGGACTTGGGCTGGGGAGCAGTACTTC	NA	TRBD2	TRBV28	TRBJ2-7
CASSIADRSSYEQYF	TGTGCCAGTAGTATTGCGGACAGGAGCTCCTACGAGCAGTACTTC	NA	TRBD1	TRBV19	TRBJ2-7
CAWSYGQGPSVEAFF	TGTGCCTGGAGTTACGGACAGGGACCATCAGTTGAAGCTTTCTTT	NA	TRBD1	TRBV30	TRBJ1-1
CASARADRVGNNQPQHF	TGTGCCAGTGCGCGGGCCGACAGGGTCGGGAACAATCAGCCCCAGCATTTT	once	TRBD1	TRBV19	TRBJ1-5
CASSDSTETDTQYF	TGTGCCAGCAGTGACTCGACGGAGACAGATACGCAGTATTTT	once	NA	TRBV6-4	TRBJ2-3
CASSRGGTASYEQYF	TGTGCCAGCAGTCGGGGGGGGACCGCCTCCTACGAGCAGTACTTC	NA	TRBD2	TRBV28	TRBJ2-7
CASSSRDSLRQPQHF	TGTGCCAGCAGTTCCCGGGACAGCCTCCGTCAGCCCCAGCATTTT	NA	TRBD1	TRBV28	TRBJ1-5
CASSVAGSGAGELFF	TGTGCCAGCAGTGTAGCGGGATCGGGGGCCGGGGAGCTGTTTTTT	NA	TRBD2	TRBV7-6	TRBJ2-2
CASSEGQVNTEAFF	TGTGCCAGCAGCGAGGGACAGGTGAACACTGAAGCTTTCTTT	NA	TRBD1	TRBV7-9	TRBJ1-1
CASSPDSNYGYTF	TGTGCCAGCAGCCCCGACTCCAACTATGGCTACACCTTC	NA	NA	TRBV7-8	TRBJ1-2